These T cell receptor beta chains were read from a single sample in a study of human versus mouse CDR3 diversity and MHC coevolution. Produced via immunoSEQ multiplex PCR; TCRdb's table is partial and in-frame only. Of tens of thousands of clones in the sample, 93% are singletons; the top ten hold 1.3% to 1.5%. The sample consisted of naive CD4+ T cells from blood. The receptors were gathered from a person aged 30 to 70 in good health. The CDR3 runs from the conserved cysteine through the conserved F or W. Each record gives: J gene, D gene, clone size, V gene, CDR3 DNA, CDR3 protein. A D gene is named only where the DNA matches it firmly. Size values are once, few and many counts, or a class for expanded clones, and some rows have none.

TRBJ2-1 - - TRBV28 TGTGCCAGCAGTTACGACTTAAGCTCCTACAATGAGCAGTTCTTC CASSYDLSSYNEQFF
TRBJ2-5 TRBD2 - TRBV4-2 TGTGCCAGCAGCCAATCCATGACTAGCGGGAGAAGTAAAGAGACCCAGTACTTC CASSQSMTSGRSKETQYF
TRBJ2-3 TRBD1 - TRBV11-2 TGTGCCAGCACCTTGACAGGGAATGGAGGAGATACGCAGTATTTT CASTLTGNGGDTQYF
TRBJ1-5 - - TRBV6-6 TGTGCCAGGCCCCGACAAGGGGGAAGTGAGAATCAGCCCCAGCATTTT CARPRQGGSENQPQHF
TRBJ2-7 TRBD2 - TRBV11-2 TGTGCCAGCAGCCCAAGACTAGCGGGGGGCCCCTACGAGCAGTACTTC CASSPRLAGGPYEQYF
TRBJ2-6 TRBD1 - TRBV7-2 TGTGCCAGCAGCCCACCACCGGGACAGGGGAGCTCTGGGGCCAACGTCCTGACTTTC CASSPPPGQGSSGANVLTF
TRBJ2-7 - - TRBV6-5 TGTGCCAGCAGTTATACAGGGTTGAGCCGCGAGCAGTACTTC CASSYTGLSREQYF
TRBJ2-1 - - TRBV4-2 TGTGCCAGCAGCCCCACGGCTTCGGCGGCCTCCTACAATGAGCAGTTCTTC CASSPTASAASYNEQFF
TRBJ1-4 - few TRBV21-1 TGTGCCAGCAGCGCCTTCACAGGGTTATCAGGCGAAAAACTGTTTTTT CASSAFTGLSGEKLFF
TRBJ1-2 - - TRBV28 TGTGCCAGCAGCTCGTCAGGGGCCGACTATGGCTACACCTTC CASSSSGADYGYTF
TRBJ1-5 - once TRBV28 TGTGCCAGCAGTTTATTATGGCAGGCGAGAGATCAGCCCCAGCATTTT CASSLLWQARDQPQHF
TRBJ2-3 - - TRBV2 TGTGCCACCTACTCCCTCTCAGGGGATACGCAGTATTTT CATYSLSGDTQYF
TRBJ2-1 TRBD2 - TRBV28 TGTGCCAGCAGTCCTGCTAGCGGGAGGGCCCATGAGCAGTTCTTC CASSPASGRAHEQFF
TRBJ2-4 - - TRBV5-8 TGTGCCAGCAGCTTGGCAACAGGGCAGGACATTCAGTACTTC CASSLATGQDIQYF
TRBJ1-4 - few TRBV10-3 TGTGCCATCAGCCGGGATTCAAATGAAAAACTGTTTTTT CAISRDSNEKLFF
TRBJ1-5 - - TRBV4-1 TGCGCCAGCAGCCAAGTTTCTTCCGGGCCCCAGCATTTT CASSQVSSGPQHF